This T cell receptor (beta chain) was identified in a study of blood T cell repertoires in COVID-19. CDR1 and CDR2 (germline): SEHNR, FQNEAQ (reference sequence). This CDR3 contains 15 residues. Trimming at V came to 1 base and at J to 13 bases, leaving 6 bases not matched to a gene. Generated by immunoSEQ multiplex PCR, the TCRdb table keeps only in-frame clones and is missing some. The sample holds about 250,000 clones, just under 85% seen once. The origin of this receptor is a man older than 75 with acute or convalescent COVID-19. The rearrangement joins TRBV7-9 to TRBJ2-1, with 14 bases fitting TRBD2. Sequencing was carried out using peripheral blood. The CDR3 DNA sequence: TGTGCCAGCAGCTTAGTCGGGACTAGCGGGAGAAACCAGTTCTTC. This encodes CASSLVGTSGRNQFF.